This T cell receptor (beta chain) is drawn from a study of metastatic and nonmetastatic thyroid tumors. Study details: Samples came from malignant and benign thyroid patients, and repertoires were compared across blood and tumor or nodule tissue.

Per the study methods: Variation in CDR3 across clinicopathological groups served as the basis for constructing a distant-metastasis classifier in papillary thyroid cancer. Through MiXCR, TCRdb re-clonotyped the PCR reads. What appears here as the V and J calls and clone size reflects TCRdb's work, not the paper's. The repertoire consists of about 16,000 clones, with roughly a quarter occurring once and the leading ten covering over 6%. This clone appeared many times. Its antigen remains unknown. The sample contains more than one DNA sequence encoding this CDR3. Germline V gene sequence: CDR1 SGHRS, CDR2 YFSETQ. The CDR3 length is 15 residues. With 3 bases clipped from V and 5 bases from J, the junction kept 8 bases outside the gene matches. All patients were untreated before thyroid surgery. Study-wide results and limits: Benign nodules reportedly had significantly lower TCR beta diversity than malignant thyroid tumors in blood and tumor.

Sample: adjacent normal tissue. This chain joins TRBV5-1 and TRBJ2-7; 10 positions match TRBD1. The TCR comes from a female donor with papillary thyroid cancer or a benign thyroid nodule (not recorded which). Some clones in this sample may be carry-over from other donors' samples. As DNA, the CDR3 is TGCGCCAGCAGCTCAACCGGGACAGGGGTACACGAGCAGTACTTC. Its protein product is CASSSTGTGVHEQYF.